A selection of T cell receptor beta chains follows, all from one sample in a study of tumor and adjacent non-tumor tissue in lung cancer. TCRdb passed the multiplex PCR reads through MiXCR, listing each CDR3 protein once. The sample holds over 40,000 distinct CDR3 sequences, 74% seen once. The specimen sequenced was distant non-tumor lung tissue. The receptors shown here come from a woman aged 55 to 70 with non-small cell lung cancer. CDR3s include the opening cysteine and the closing phenylalanine or tryptophan. Each record gives: D gene, clone size, V gene, J gene, CDR3 protein, CDR3 DNA. A D gene is named only where the DNA matches it firmly. Some rows have no size entry. The others give once, few or many, or a class for an expanded clone.

d_gene: TRBD1; abundance: .; v_gene: TRBV5-4; j_gene: TRBJ2-3; CDR3aa: CASRTGGNDTDTQYF; CDR3nt: TGTGCCAGCAGAACAGGGGGTAATGACACCGATACGCAGTATTTT
d_gene: TRBD2; abundance: .; v_gene: TRBV12-5; j_gene: TRBJ2-5; CDR3aa: CASGARGRLGIETQYF; CDR3nt: TGTGCTAGTGGTGCTCGCGGGAGACTTGGAATAGAGACCCAGTACTTC
d_gene: TRBD1; abundance: many; v_gene: TRBV6-6; j_gene: TRBJ2-2; CDR3aa: CASSYPSGQGAGELFF; CDR3nt: TGTGCCAGCAGTTACCCGTCCGGACAGGGGGCCGGGGAGCTGTTTTTT
d_gene: .; abundance: many; v_gene: TRBV20-1; j_gene: TRBJ1-1; CDR3aa: CSASSGMNTEAFF; CDR3nt: TGCAGTGCTAGTTCAGGTATGAACACTGAAGCTTTCTTT
d_gene: TRBD1; abundance: .; v_gene: TRBV28; j_gene: TRBJ2-2; CDR3aa: CASSLTGAKTGELFF; CDR3nt: TGTGCCAGCAGTTTAACAGGGGCGAAAACCGGGGAGCTGTTTTTT
d_gene: .; abundance: .; v_gene: TRBV28; j_gene: TRBJ1-1; CDR3aa: CASSLLPPAYTKAFF; CDR3nt: TGTGCCAGTAGTTTACTGCCTCCTGCCTACACTAAAGCTTTCTTT
d_gene: .; abundance: .; v_gene: TRBV11-2; j_gene: TRBJ2-5; CDR3aa: CASSSGAFQETQYF; CDR3nt: TGTGCCAGCAGCTCCGGGGCTTTCCAAGAGACCCAGTACTTC
d_gene: .; abundance: many; v_gene: TRBV20-1; j_gene: TRBJ2-6; CDR3aa: CSAMSSSSGANVLTF; CDR3nt: TGCAGTGCTATGAGCTCGAGCTCTGGGGCCAACGTCCTGACTTTC
d_gene: TRBD2; abundance: once; v_gene: TRBV11-2; j_gene: TRBJ2-5; CDR3aa: CASRLAGVYQETHNF; CDR3nt: TGTGCCAGCAGACTAGCGGGGGTGTATCAAGAGACCCACAACTTC
d_gene: .; abundance: .; v_gene: TRBV29-1; j_gene: TRBJ1-1; CDR3aa: CSVALSHVATEAFF; CDR3nt: TGCAGCGTTGCCTTATCACATGTGGCCACTGAAGCTTTCTTT
d_gene: TRBD2; abundance: .; v_gene: TRBV6-2/TRBV6-3; j_gene: TRBJ2-3; CDR3aa: CASSLLPSGNIADTQYF; CDR3nt: TGTGCCAGCAGTTTACTACCTAGCGGGAATATCGCAGATACGCAGTATTTT
d_gene: TRBD2; abundance: many; v_gene: TRBV13; j_gene: TRBJ2-1; CDR3aa: CASSPSGPHESNEQFF; CDR3nt: TGTGCCAGCAGCCCTAGCGGACCCCATGAGTCAAATGAGCAGTTCTTC
d_gene: .; abundance: .; v_gene: TRBV19; j_gene: TRBJ2-1; CDR3aa: CASSIGAETYNEQFF; CDR3nt: TGTGCCAGTAGTATCGGAGCGGAGACCTACAATGAGCAGTTCTTC
d_gene: TRBD2; abundance: .; v_gene: TRBV4-3; j_gene: TRBJ2-1; CDR3aa: CASSQYGTSGTIAHNEQFF; CDR3nt: TGCGCCAGCAGTCAGTATGGGACTAGCGGGACTATAGCCCACAATGAGCAGTTCTTC
d_gene: .; abundance: few; v_gene: TRBV11-3; j_gene: TRBJ2-7; CDR3aa: CASRLDTGTYKQYF; CDR3nt: TGTGCCAGCAGATTAGATACGGGAACCTACAAGCAGTATTTC
d_gene: TRBD1; abundance: many; v_gene: TRBV11-2; j_gene: TRBJ2-5; CDR3aa: CASSLGRDRRKETQYF; CDR3nt: TGTGCCAGCAGCTTGGGCCGGGACAGAAGAAAAGAGACCCAGTACTTC
d_gene: .; abundance: .; v_gene: TRBV6-5; j_gene: TRBJ2-5; CDR3aa: CASSAQGGGEAQYF; CDR3nt: TGTGCCAGCAGTGCCCAGGGAGGGGGAGAGGCCCAGTACTTC
d_gene: .; abundance: .; v_gene: TRBV6-5; j_gene: TRBJ1-2; CDR3aa: CASSQLTPLGYGYTF; CDR3nt: TGTGCCAGCAGCCAATTAACTCCCCTTGGCTATGGGTACACCTTC
d_gene: .; abundance: .; v_gene: TRBV4-1; j_gene: TRBJ2-7; CDR3aa: CASSWQGGCEQYF; CDR3nt: TGCGCCAGCAGCTGGCAGGGAGGCTGCGAGCAGTACTTC
d_gene: TRBD1; abundance: medium-sized; v_gene: TRBV6-1; j_gene: TRBJ2-2; CDR3aa: CASSPLGQVSTGELFF; CDR3nt: TGTGCCAGCAGTCCCCTAGGACAGGTATCCACCGGGGAGCTGTTTTTT
d_gene: .; abundance: many; v_gene: TRBV5-1; j_gene: TRBJ2-2; CDR3aa: CASTHSKLGGLNTGELFF; CDR3nt: TGCGCCAGCACCCACAGTAAGCTGGGAGGTTTGAACACCGGGGAGCTGTTTTTT
d_gene: TRBD2; abundance: .; v_gene: TRBV4-2; j_gene: TRBJ2-1; CDR3aa: CASIQKLAGNNRVEQFF; CDR3nt: TGTGCCAGCATCCAGAAACTAGCGGGGAATAACCGGGTGGAGCAGTTCTTC
d_gene: .; abundance: .; v_gene: TRBV12-3/TRBV12-4; j_gene: TRBJ1-6; CDR3aa: CARSNGQANSPLHF; CDR3nt: TGTGCCAGGAGTAACGGGCAGGCCAATTCACCCCTCCACTTT
d_gene: .; abundance: many; v_gene: TRBV7-9; j_gene: TRBJ1-2; CDR3aa: CASSAQGGYTF; CDR3nt: TGTGCCAGCAGCGCACAAGGAGGCTACACCTTC
d_gene: TRBD1; abundance: many; v_gene: TRBV28; j_gene: TRBJ2-3; CDR3aa: CASSPRGSWGDTQYF; CDR3nt: TGTGCCAGCAGTCCCAGGGGGTCTTGGGGAGATACGCAGTATTTT
d_gene: TRBD2; abundance: .; v_gene: TRBV5-4; j_gene: TRBJ2-3; CDR3aa: CASIVGLAGGGRDTHYF; CDR3nt: TGTGCCAGCATAGTGGGACTAGCGGGGGGAGGTAGAGATACGCATTATTTT
d_gene: .; abundance: .; v_gene: TRBV4-1; j_gene: TRBJ2-7; CDR3aa: CASSQGFPGPYEQYF; CDR3nt: TGCGCCAGCAGCCAAGGTTTCCCCGGACCTTACGAGCAGTACTTC
d_gene: .; abundance: .; v_gene: TRBV4-3; j_gene: TRBJ2-3; CDR3aa: CASSQEGRNTDTQYF; CDR3nt: TGCGCCAGCAGCCAAGAAGGGAGAAACACAGATACGCAATATTTT
d_gene: TRBD1; abundance: few; v_gene: TRBV6-2/TRBV6-3; j_gene: TRBJ2-2; CDR3aa: CASSGDRDGSGERFF; CDR3nt: TGTGCCAGCAGTGGGGACAGGGACGGTTCCGGGGAGCGGTTTTTT
d_gene: TRBD1; abundance: .; v_gene: TRBV6-2/TRBV6-3; j_gene: TRBJ1-5; CDR3aa: CTSSYVPTGTGNQPQHF; CDR3nt: TGTACCAGCAGTTACGTCCCCACAGGGACAGGCAATCAGCCCCAGCATTTT
d_gene: .; abundance: .; v_gene: TRBV10-3; j_gene: TRBJ2-7; CDR3aa: CAIRASDREEGEQYF; CDR3nt: TGTGCCATCAGGGCATCGGATAGGGAAGAAGGCGAGCAGTACTTC
d_gene: .; abundance: .; v_gene: TRBV29-1; j_gene: TRBJ1-4; CDR3aa: CSAGVNEKLFF; CDR3nt: TGTAGCGCTGGGGTGAATGAAAAACTGTTTTTT
d_gene: TRBD2; abundance: .; v_gene: TRBV2; j_gene: TRBJ2-7; CDR3aa: CASSLAGGPSYEQYF; CDR3nt: TGTGCCAGCAGTCTAGCGGGGGGGCCCTCCTACGAGCAGTACTTC
d_gene: .; abundance: .; v_gene: TRBV4-3; j_gene: TRBJ1-1; CDR3aa: CTSSQASFNSMNTEAFF; CDR3nt: TGCACCAGCAGCCAAGCAAGTTTCAATTCTATGAACACTGAAGCCTTCTTT
d_gene: .; abundance: .; v_gene: TRBV11-3; j_gene: TRBJ2-7; CDR3aa: CDSNVEGYEQYF; CDR3nt: TGTGATAGCAACGTCGAGGGATACGAGCAGTACTTC
d_gene: .; abundance: medium-sized; v_gene: TRBV4-1; j_gene: TRBJ2-3; CDR3aa: CASSQVGGPTDTQYF; CDR3nt: TGCGCCAGCAGCCAAGTGGGGGGGCCCACAGATACGCAGTATTTT
d_gene: TRBD1; abundance: .; v_gene: TRBV6-6; j_gene: TRBJ2-1; CDR3aa: CASSHRGLDRASYDEQFF; CDR3nt: TGTGCCAGCAGTCACAGGGGGCTGGACAGGGCGTCGTACGATGAGCAGTTCTTC
d_gene: TRBD1; abundance: .; v_gene: TRBV7-9; j_gene: TRBJ2-3; CDR3aa: CGSSFPLRQGTHTQYF; CDR3nt: TGTGGCAGCAGCTTCCCCCTACGACAGGGCACACATACGCAGTATTTT
d_gene: TRBD2; abundance: .; v_gene: TRBV12-3/TRBV12-4; j_gene: TRBJ2-5; CDR3aa: CASGFFIAGVESQYF; CDR3nt: TGTGCCAGCGGTTTCTTCATAGCGGGAGTGGAGTCCCAGTACTTC
d_gene: .; abundance: medium-sized; v_gene: TRBV6-6; j_gene: TRBJ1-6; CDR3aa: CASSSADASPLHF; CDR3nt: TGTGCCAGCAGTTCAGCGGACGCTTCACCCCTCCACTTT
d_gene: .; abundance: .; v_gene: TRBV11-2; j_gene: TRBJ2-5; CDR3aa: CASIRLRTRDQYF; CDR3nt: TGTGCCAGCATCCGCCTCAGGACAAGGGACCAGTACTTC